In its sample, the clone carrying this T cell receptor beta chain was seen many times. CDR1 is SGDLS, CDR2 YYNGEE, per germline. Losses at the gene ends were 3 bases for V and 7 bases for J; bases not matched to a gene: 6. The CDR3 totals 15 residues. The entry originates in a study of T-cell reconstitution after alpha-beta-depleted transplantation in children. Unique molecular identifiers tagged the TCRbeta library. Each CDR3 protein gets one entry after TCRdb re-called the PCR reads with MiXCR. The sample yields about 270,000 distinct CDR3 sequences, about 10% seen once. The sequence derives from a human donor who donated a stem cell graft to a child with SCID. This chain links TRBV9 with TRBJ2-2, with 10 bases matching TRBD1. Sequences were derived from PBMCs from the stem cell graft donor, sampled from the stem cell graft. CDR3 nucleotide sequence: TGTGCCAGCAGCGAAGACAGGGGGCTTGTCGGGGAGCTGTTTTTT. Protein: CASSEDRGLVGELFF.